Presented here are 31 T cell receptor beta chains from one specimen sequenced in a study of Ad26.COV2.S vaccination and SARS-CoV-2 variants. Clones were read by immunoSEQ multiplex PCR, and TCRdb kept only the in-frame ones, dropping some. The table lists 430,000 or so clones, approximately 92% of them singletons. As to treatment: some 19 received Ad26.COV2.S at low or high dose, single or two shots; about 5 received placebo; per-sample allocation not given. After the first vaccine or placebo injection, samples were drawn on day 63. Sequenced here: peripheral blood, sampled in a trial of Ad26.COV2.S vaccine versus placebo. These receptors were collected from a person between 18 and 65 years old who received the Ad26.COV2.S COVID-19 vaccine or a placebo.

In this sample, this clone turned up once. The chain combines TRBV6-2 or TRBV6-3 with TRBJ2-3; D uncertain. Looked up from germline, CDR1 is MNHEY and CDR2 is SVGEGT. V was pared by 5 bases and J by 6 bases, with 9 bases between. The CDR3 loop spans 12 amino acids. Written as DNA, the CDR3 is TGTGCCAGCAGTACCGGGCGGGATACGCAGTATTTT. This gives the protein CASSTGRDTQYF.

V gene TRBV24-1 combines with J gene TRBJ1-1, with D perhaps matching TRBD1 (5 bases). The CDR3 totals 15 residues. Germline loops: CDR1 KGHDR, CDR2 SFDVKD. V was trimmed by 2 bases and J by 5 bases, leaving 14 bases between them. CDR3 sequence (DNA): TGTGCCACCAGTGATTCCAATCAGGGCGGGACTGAAGCTTTCTTT. Its protein is CATSDSNQGGTEAFF.

This chain connects TRBV30 to TRBJ2-7; TRBD1 matches at 7 bases. There are 12 residues in the CDR3. CDR1 is GTSNPN and CDR2 is SVGIG in the germline V gene (reference sequence). Trimming took 4 bases from V and 2 from J; bases not matched to a gene: 2. This CDR3 is CAWTGTAYEQYF. The CDR3 coding sequence is TGTGCCTGGACCGGGACAGCCTACGAGCAGTACTTC. Complete variable domain (other parts from reference TRBV30 and TRBJ2-7): SQTIHQWPATLVQPVGSPLSLECTVEGTSNPNLYWYRQAAGRGLQLLFYSVGIGQISSEVPQNLSASRPQDRQFILSSKKLLLSDSGFYLCAWTGTAYEQYFGPGTRLTVT.

This chain joins TRBV7-9 and TRBJ2-5; TRBD2 agrees at 9 bases. The V gene end was trimmed by 6 bases and the J gene end by 4 bases; junction bases not matched to a gene: 9. The CDR3 consists of 15 residues. Germline V gene data show CDR1 as SEHNR and CDR2 as FQNEAQ (reference sequence). The DNA for the CDR3 is TGTGCCAGCAGTGAGGGCGGGAGGGCCCTAGAGACCCAGTACTTC. Amino acid sequence: CASSEGGRALETQYF.

This chain links TRBV13 with TRBJ2-3, with 11 nucleotides matching TRBD2. Germline lookup yields CDR1 PRHDT and CDR2 FYEKMQ (reference sequence). This CDR3 contains 17 residues. Trimming at V came to 4 bases and at J to 3 bases, leaving 9 bases not matched to a gene. CDR3 residues: CASSWNIAGGVTDTQYF. DNA for the CDR3: TGTGCCAGCAGCTGGAATATAGCGGGAGGGGTAACAGATACGCAGTATTTT.

This clone appeared once. In the same sample, other DNA sequences code for this CDR3. This rearrangement joins TRBV27 to TRBJ2-1; D uncertain. In germline, CDR1 is MNHEY, CDR2 SMNVEV (reference sequence). V lost 3 bases and J lost 5, with 8 bases in between. The CDR3 length is 13 residues. The CDR3 DNA reads TGTGCCAGCAGTTTGGGCCAGAACAATGAGCAGTTCTTC. Its protein is CASSLGQNNEQFF.

This chain joins TRBV19 and TRBJ1-5, with no clear D. The germline V gene has CDR1 LNHDA and CDR2 SQIVND (reference sequence). Trimming took off 3 bases at V and 2 bases at J, with 11 bases between the two ends. The CDR3 covers 15 residues. The CDR3 DNA sequence: TGTGCCAGTAGTATTCGGGGTTGGGGCAATCAGCCCCAGCATTTT. This encodes CASSIRGWGNQPQHF.

The V gene is TRBV9, the J gene TRBJ2-2; TRBD1 might be the D (6 bases). V lost 1 base and J 1 base, leaving 14 bases between the germline ends. The CDR3 sequence is 17 residues long. Looked up from germline, CDR1 is SGDLS and CDR2 is YYNGEE. This CDR3 is CASSVRTQGKNTGELFF. DNA of the CDR3: TGTGCCAGCAGCGTAAGGACTCAGGGGAAGAACACCGGGGAGCTGTTTTTT.

This clone came up a few times. The gene calls are TRBV6-5 and TRBJ2-7; TRBD1 matches at 8 bases. CDR3 size: 12 residues. After removal of 6 bases from V and 6 bases from J, the junction contained 4 bases not matched to a gene. Germline V gene lookup returns CDR1 MNHEY and CDR2 SVGAGI. The CDR3 loop is CASRTGVGEQYF. The CDR3, as DNA: TGTGCCAGCAGGACAGGGGTTGGCGAGCAGTACTTC.

The chain joins TRBV19 to TRBJ2-1; D is ambiguous. Per germline, CDR1 LNHDA and CDR2 SQIVND (reference sequence). The CDR3 runs 16 residues. V was trimmed by 5 bases and J by 5 bases, leaving 19 bases between them. In nucleotides, the CDR3 is TGTGCCAGTAGTTCGGCATGGGGTTTGGGTAACAATGAGCAGTTCTTC. Translation gives CASSSAWGLGNNEQFF.

This clone came up once. J is TRBJ1-1 and V is TRBV6-6, with D unresolved. V was clipped by 2 bases and J by 6 bases, with 7 bases between them. The CDR3 runs 12 residues. Germline CDR1 and CDR2: MNHNY and SVGAGI (reference sequence). The CDR3 sequence: CASSYGSPEAFF. In DNA, the CDR3 is TGTGCCAGCAGTTACGGATCTCCTGAAGCTTTCTTT.

The chain combines TRBV6-2 or TRBV6-3 with TRBJ2-6; D ambiguous. The CDR3 is 15 residues long. Germline V gene data show CDR1 as MNHEY and CDR2 as SVGEGT. V was cut by 0 bases and J by 4 bases, with 7 bases left in between. CDR3 sequence reads: CASSYSGLGANVLTF. In DNA form, the CDR3 reads TGTGCCAGCAGTTACTCCGGGTTAGGGGCCAACGTCCTGACTTTC.

This clone was observed a few times. The chain has TRBV4-2 and TRBJ1-5, with D uncertain. The CDR3 is 17 residues long. V lost 0 bases, J lost 0 bases, and 12 bases lay in between. Germline values: CDR1 LGHNA, CDR2 YNFKEQ. The CDR3 reads CASSQDRQLYSNQPQHF. The CDR3 DNA is TGTGCCAGCAGCCAAGATCGGCAGCTTTATAGCAATCAGCCCCAGCATTTT.

The rearrangement links TRBV27 to TRBJ1-4, with D possibly being TRBD1 (5 bases). Per the germline V gene, CDR1 is MNHEY and CDR2 is SMNVEV (reference sequence). This CDR3 has 13 residues. Trimming left V 6 bases short and J 5 bases short, with 10 bases between. The CDR3 region has the DNA TGTGCCAGCAGCAGGGTAGGGAATGAAAAACTGTTTTTT. Translated: CASSRVGNEKLFF.

This clone was seen only once. This chain connects TRBV6-1 to TRBJ1-3; no clear D gene. Per germline, CDR1 MNHNS and CDR2 SASEGT. There are 15 residues in the CDR3. V was shortened by 2 bases and J by 4 bases, with 12 bases between the two germline ends. In DNA form, the CDR3 reads TGTGCCAGCAGTGAACTTACGGGAACCGGAAACACCATATATTTT. Translated: CASSELTGTGNTIYF.

This chain joins TRBV19 and TRBJ2-7, with TRBD1 identical over 11 bases. The germline V gene has CDR1 LNHDA and CDR2 SQIVND (reference sequence). The CDR3 runs to 14 residues. After removal of 8 bases from V and 4 bases from J, the junction contained 7 bases not matched to a gene. The CDR3 region is CASSVGTGGYEQYF. In DNA, the CDR3 is TGTGCCAGTTCGGTGGGGACAGGGGGTTACGAGCAGTACTTC.

V usage is TRBV6-5 and J usage is TRBJ2-7; 9 bases agree with TRBD1. This CDR3 comprises 14 residues. Germline CDR1 is MNHEY and CDR2 is SVGAGI. V was clipped by 3 bases and J by 3 bases; unmatched bases: 3. CDR3 coding DNA: TGTGCCAGCAGTTATTCGGGACAGGGCTACGAGCAGTACTTC. Amino acids: CASSYSGQGYEQYF.

The J gene is TRBJ1-6, the V gene TRBV11-2; D is possibly TRBD1 (5 bases). The V gene's germline CDR1 is SGHAT and CDR2 FQNNGV. V gave up 2 bases and J gave up 6 bases, with 14 bases separating them. The CDR3 sequence is 16 residues long. DNA for the CDR3: TGTGCCAGCAGCTTACCTTCTCCTCAGGGTAATTCACCCCTCCACTTT. Translation gives CASSLPSPQGNSPLHF.

V is TRBV5-6 and J is TRBJ2-3; 13 bases fit TRBD2. CDR3 length: 16 amino acids. Germline V gene sequence: CDR1 SGHDT, CDR2 YYEEEE. Trimming cost V 4 bases and J 3 bases; bases outside gene matches: 5. The CDR3 nucleotides read TGTGCCAGCAGCCGCGGGACTAGCGGGATTACAGATACGCAGTATTTT. It yields the protein CASSRGTSGITDTQYF.

The chain couples TRBV19 to TRBJ2-6, with 7 bases aligning to TRBD1. The CDR3 spans 18 residues. J gave up 0 bases and V 5 bases, and 10 bases lay outside the gene matches. Per germline, CDR1 LNHDA and CDR2 SQIVND (reference sequence). The CDR3 DNA follows: TGTGCCAGTAGTCCGCACAGGGGTCGAAACTCTGGGGCCAACGTCCTGACTTTC. It encodes CASSPHRGRNSGANVLTF.

This rearrangement joins TRBV7-2 to TRBJ2-3; 9 positions match TRBD2. Germline V gene data show CDR1 as SGHTA and CDR2 as FQGNSA. With 4 bases clipped from V and 1 base from J, the junction kept 12 bases outside the gene matches. CDR3 length: 18 amino acids. CDR3 DNA sequence: TGTGCCAGCAGCTCTTTGATTCTTAGCGGGAGCCGCACAGATACGCAGTATTTT. As protein: CASSSLILSGSRTDTQYF.

The chain employs TRBV5-6 and TRBJ2-2; D unresolved. Germline V gene lookup returns CDR1 SGHDT and CDR2 YYEEEE. V lost 0 bases and J 5 bases, leaving 5 bases between the germline ends. The length of the CDR3 is 13 residues. The DNA for the CDR3 is TGTGCCAGCAGCTTGGTCGAGACCGGGGAGCTGTTTTTT. Its protein product is CASSLVETGELFF.

J is TRBJ1-6 and V is TRBV7-3; D is unclear. The CDR3 has 15 residues. The V gene's germline CDR1 is SGHTA and CDR2 FQGTGA. V gave up 5 bases and J gave up 8 bases, with 16 bases separating them. DNA of the CDR3: TGTGCCAGCAGCCTGGTGGGCCTAAGGGATTCACCCCTCCACTTT. Translation gives CASSLVGLRDSPLHF.

The V gene is TRBV6-5, the J gene TRBJ1-5, with 7 nucleotides matching TRBD1. V dropped 7 bases and J dropped 4; count of bases not matched to a gene: 10. Germline CDR1 MNHEY, CDR2 SVGAGI. The CDR3 runs 15 residues. The CDR3 region is CASMVGDRDNQPQHF. The CDR3 DNA follows: TGTGCCAGCATGGTCGGAGACAGGGATAATCAGCCCCAGCATTTT.

The genes are TRBV3-1 (or the pseudogene TRBV3-2) and TRBJ2-1; weak D call: TRBD2 (6 bases). Per the germline V gene, CDR1 is LGHDT and CDR2 is YNNKEL (reference sequence). V lost 3 bases and J lost 1, with 13 bases in between. CDR3 length: 16 amino acids. CDR3 region: CASSQAGGRSYNEQFF. CDR3 nucleotides: TGTGCCAGCAGCCAGGCTGGAGGGCGGTCCTACAATGAGCAGTTCTTC.

The chain joins TRBV27 to TRBJ2-7, with D possibly TRBD2 on 6 matching bases. CDR3 size: 14 residues. Germline values: CDR1 MNHEY, CDR2 SMNVEV (reference sequence). V gave up 5 bases and J gave up 0 bases, with 11 bases separating them. Here the CDR3 DNA reads TGTGCCAGCAGTCCCAGAGCGGGCTCCTACGAGCAGTACTTC. Translated, it gives CASSPRAGSYEQYF.

The chain carries TRBV2 and TRBJ1-5; D unclear. From germline, CDR1 is SNHLY and CDR2 FYNNEI. The germline V and J ends were trimmed by 3 bases and 3 bases, with 18 bases remaining between them. The CDR3 runs to 17 residues. CDR3 bases: TGTGCCAGCAGTGATCGGGAGGAACGCTATTCCAATCAGCCCCAGCATTTT. Amino acids: CASSDREERYSNQPQHF.

V is TRBV3-1 (or the pseudogene TRBV3-2) and J is TRBJ2-7, with D possibly being TRBD1 (6 bases). This CDR3 is built from 15 residues. V was pared by 3 bases and J by 3 bases, with 15 bases between. Looked up from germline, CDR1 is LGHDT and CDR2 is YNNKEL (reference sequence). As DNA, the CDR3 is TGTGCCAGCAGCCACCGGACAGTTCTTTTCTACGAGCAGTACTTC. Protein sequence: CASSHRTVLFYEQYF.

The chain joins TRBV6-5 to TRBJ1-1; possible D gene TRBD1, 6 bases. CDR3 length: 15 amino acids. The V end lost 0 bases, the J end lost 5 bases, and 13 bases lay between the germline ends. Germline CDR1 and CDR2: MNHEY and SVGAGI. CDR3 DNA sequence: TGTGCCAGCAGTTACTCTCGGGGGGCCGGGACTGAAGCTTTCTTT. The encoded protein is CASSYSRGAGTEAFF.

This rearrangement joins TRBV29-1 to TRBJ2-3, with D possibly TRBD1 on 6 matching bases. The CDR3 loop spans 13 amino acids. CDR1 and CDR2 (germline): SQVTM, ANQGSEA. The V end lost 4 bases, the J end lost 1 base, and 9 bases lay between the germline ends. CDR3 in DNA: TGCAGCGTTGGGAGGACAGGCACAGATACGCAGTATTTT. Its translation: CSVGRTGTDTQYF.

CDR3 nucleotide sequence: TGTGCCAGTAGTACCCTCCTTCGGACAGGGACTACTGGGGCCAACGTCCTGACTTTC. It encodes CASSTLLRTGTTGANVLTF. V usage is TRBV19 and J usage is TRBJ2-6; tentatively, D is TRBD1 (8 bases). Germline CDR1 and CDR2: LNHDA and SQIVND (reference sequence). V lost 4 bases and J lost 2, with 21 bases in between. The CDR3 totals 19 residues.